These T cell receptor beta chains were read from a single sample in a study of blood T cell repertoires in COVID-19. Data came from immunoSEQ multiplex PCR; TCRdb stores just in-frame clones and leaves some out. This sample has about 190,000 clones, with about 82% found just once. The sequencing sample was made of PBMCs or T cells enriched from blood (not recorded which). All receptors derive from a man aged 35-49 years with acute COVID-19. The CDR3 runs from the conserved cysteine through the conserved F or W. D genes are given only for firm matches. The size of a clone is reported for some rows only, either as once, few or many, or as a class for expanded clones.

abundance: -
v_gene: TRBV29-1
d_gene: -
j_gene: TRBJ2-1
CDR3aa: CSGLGYLGPGNEQFF
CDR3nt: TGCAGCGGTCTCGGCTATTTGGGCCCGGGGAATGAGCAGTTCTTC

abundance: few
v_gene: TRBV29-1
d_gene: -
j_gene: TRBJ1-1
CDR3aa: CSVEDYREGEGTEAFF
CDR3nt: TGCAGCGTTGAAGATTACAGGGAGGGGGAAGGCACTGAAGCTTTCTTT

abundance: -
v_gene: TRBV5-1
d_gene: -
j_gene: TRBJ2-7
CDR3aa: CASSLGQMGIYEQYF
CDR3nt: TGCGCCAGCAGCCTAGGACAGATGGGGATATACGAGCAGTACTTC

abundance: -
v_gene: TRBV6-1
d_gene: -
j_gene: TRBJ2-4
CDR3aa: CASSELDSNLAKNIQYF
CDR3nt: TGTGCCAGCAGTGAACTGGACAGCAATTTAGCCAAAAACATTCAGTACTTC

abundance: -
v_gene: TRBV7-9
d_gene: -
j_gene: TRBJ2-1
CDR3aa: CASSSSTSFFGGNEQFF
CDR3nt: TGTGCCAGCAGCTCCTCAACCTCCTTTTTCGGGGGCAATGAGCAGTTCTTC

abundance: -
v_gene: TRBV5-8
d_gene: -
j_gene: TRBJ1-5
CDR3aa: CASSPTGNQPQHF
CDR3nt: TGTGCCAGCAGCCCCACAGGGAATCAGCCCCAGCATTTT

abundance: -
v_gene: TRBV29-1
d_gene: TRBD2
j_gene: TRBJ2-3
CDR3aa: CSTSGRTFTDTQYF
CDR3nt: TGCAGCACTAGCGGGAGGACCTTCACAGATACGCAGTATTTT

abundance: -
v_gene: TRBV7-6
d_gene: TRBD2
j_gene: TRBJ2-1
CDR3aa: CASSPTGTSGYNEQFF
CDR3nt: TGTGCCAGCAGCCCCACAGGGACTAGCGGATACAATGAGCAGTTCTTC

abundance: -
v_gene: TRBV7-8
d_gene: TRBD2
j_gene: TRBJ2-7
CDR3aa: CASSARTSGRYEQYF
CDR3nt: TGTGCCAGCAGCGCCCGGACTAGCGGAAGGTACGAGCAGTACTTC

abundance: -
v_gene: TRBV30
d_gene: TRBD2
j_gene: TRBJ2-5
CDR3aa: CAWSLAGAETQYF
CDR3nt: TGTGCCTGGAGCCTAGCGGGAGCTGAGACCCAGTACTTC

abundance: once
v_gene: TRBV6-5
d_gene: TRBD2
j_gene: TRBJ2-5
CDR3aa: CASSYSPSGSRETQYF
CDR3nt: TGTGCCAGCAGTTACTCGCCTAGCGGGAGTCGGGAGACCCAGTACTTC

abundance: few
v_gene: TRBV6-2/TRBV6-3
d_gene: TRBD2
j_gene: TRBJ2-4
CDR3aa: CASSYFAGEDIQYF
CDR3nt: TGTGCCAGCAGTTACTTTGCGGGAGAGGACATTCAGTACTTC

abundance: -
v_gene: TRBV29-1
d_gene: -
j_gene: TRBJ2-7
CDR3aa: CSVEQTGDRDEQYF
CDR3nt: TGCAGCGTTGAACAGACAGGTGATCGGGACGAGCAGTACTTC

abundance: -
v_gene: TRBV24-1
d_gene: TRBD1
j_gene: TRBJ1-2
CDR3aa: CAIIGGDYGYTF
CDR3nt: TGTGCCATTATAGGGGGCGACTATGGCTACACCTTC